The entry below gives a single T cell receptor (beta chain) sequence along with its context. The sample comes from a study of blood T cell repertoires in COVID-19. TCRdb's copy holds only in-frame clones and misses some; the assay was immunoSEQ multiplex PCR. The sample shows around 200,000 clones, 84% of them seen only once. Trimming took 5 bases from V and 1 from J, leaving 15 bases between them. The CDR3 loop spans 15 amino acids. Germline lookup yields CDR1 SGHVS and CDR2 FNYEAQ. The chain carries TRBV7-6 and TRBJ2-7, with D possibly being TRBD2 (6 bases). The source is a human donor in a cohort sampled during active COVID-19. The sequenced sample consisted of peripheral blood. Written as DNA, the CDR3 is TGTGCCAGCAGCCTCCGGCGGGGCGTATCCTACGAGCAGTACTTC. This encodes CASSLRRGVSYEQYF.